The 27 T cell receptor beta chains reported below all come from one sample, sequenced in a study of blood T cells in healthy people across ages. Combining a sample-barcoded 5' primer with a J-beta primer mix, a second PCR ran for 7 to 11 cycles. MiXCR, run by TCRdb on the 5' RACE reads, gives a single entry per CDR3 protein. The sample consists of some 1.5 million distinct CDR3 sequences, 28% of them appearing once. The material sequenced was blood. The receptor set was obtained from a woman in her thirties in good health.

There are many counts of this clonotype. The rearrangement uses TRBV7-2 and TRBJ2-5; D is undetermined. Germline CDR1 reads SGHTA; CDR2 reads FQGNSA. V was cut by 4 bases and J by 5 bases, with 8 bases left in between. The CDR3 consists of 12 residues. In nucleotides, the CDR3 is TGTGCCAGCAGCTCCCACTCGGAGACCCAGTACTTC. Translated, it gives CASSSHSETQYF.

This clonotype was detected ten times or more. CDR3 sequence: CSARDPGLGDLKQFF. The CDR3 DNA is TGCAGTGCTAGAGATCCGGGACTAGGGGACTTAAAGCAGTTCTTC. J is TRBJ2-1 and V is TRBV20-1; 8 bases align to TRBD2. Germline CDR1 DFQATT, CDR2 SNEGSKA (reference sequence). V shed 0 bases and J 11 bases; nucleotides not matched to a gene: 12. The CDR3 totals 15 residues.

The chain couples TRBV28 to TRBJ2-3; weak D call: TRBD2 (7 bases). CDR1 MDHEN and CDR2 SYDVKM come from the germline V gene. This CDR3 is 15 amino acids long. Trimming took 6 bases from V and 3 from J, leaving 16 bases between them. CDR3 sequence: CASRGAGEGTDTQYF. In DNA form, the CDR3 reads TGTGCCAGCAGGGGGGCAGGGGAGGGGACAGATACGCAGTATTTT. The full variable domain, with the rest looked up from reference TRBV28 and TRBJ2-3, is DVKVTQSSRYLVKRTGEKVFLECVQDMDHENMFWYRQDPGLGLRLIYFSYDVKMKEKGDIPEGYSVSREKKERFSLILESASTNQTSMYLCASRGAGEGTDTQYFGPGTRLTVL.

CDR3 sequence reads: CATSDSRQGPGELFF. The CDR3 nucleotides read TGTGCCACCAGTGATTCCCGACAGGGTCCCGGGGAGCTGTTTTTT. The V gene is TRBV24-1, the J gene TRBJ2-2; 7 bases are shared with TRBD1. Germline CDR1 KGHDR, CDR2 SFDVKD. The CDR3 totals 15 residues. The V gene end was trimmed by 2 bases and the J gene end by 6 bases; junction bases not matched to a gene: 5.

V usage is TRBV27 and J usage is TRBJ2-3; D might be TRBD1 (6 bases). This CDR3 comprises 14 residues. V lost 8 bases, J lost 2 bases, and 14 bases lay in between. Germline CDR1 is MNHEY and CDR2 is SMNVEV (reference sequence). Written as DNA, the CDR3 is TGTGCCAGCCGAAAGGGGGTCACCACAGATACGCAGTATTTT. It yields the protein CASRKGVTTDTQYF.

This chain links TRBV5-1 with TRBJ1-4; no firm D call. This CDR3 is built from 16 residues. Trimming took 1 base from V and 0 from J, leaving 10 bases between them. The germline gives CDR1 SGHRS, CDR2 YFSETQ. CDR3 sequence: CASSLTYRATNEKLFF. For the CDR3, the DNA is TGCGCCAGCAGCTTGACGTATCGGGCAACTAATGAAAAACTGTTTTTT.

There are a few counts of this clonotype. The chain couples TRBV11-2 to TRBJ2-1; no firm D call. Trimming left V 5 bases short and J 0 bases short, with 11 bases between. Germline V gene data show CDR1 as SGHAT and CDR2 as FQNNGV. CDR3 length: 15 residues. Here the CDR3 DNA reads TGTGCCAGCAGCCAAAGTCTTAGCTCCTACAATGAGCAGTTCTTC. This sequence encodes CASSQSLSSYNEQFF. The full variable domain, its missing parts supplied by reference TRBV11-2 and TRBJ2-1, is EAGVAQSPRYKIIEKRQSVAFWCNPISGHATLYWYQQILGQGPKLLIQFQNNGVVDDSQLPKDRFSAERLKGVDSTLKIQPAKLEDSAVYLCASSQSLSSYNEQFFGPGTRLTVL.

This clonotype showed up just a few times. This chain joins TRBV7-2 and TRBJ1-5; no reliable D call. The CDR3 is made up of 14 amino acids. The V end lost 0 bases, the J end lost 5 bases, and 8 bases lay between the germline ends. Germline CDR1 is SGHTA and CDR2 is FQGNSA. CDR3 in amino acids: CASSLAGGHQPQHF. The CDR3 DNA is TGTGCCAGCAGCTTAGCGGGTGGACATCAGCCCCAGCATTTT.

This clonotype was recorded many times. This chain joins TRBV7-9 and TRBJ2-7; D is unclear. Trimming pared 0 bases from V and 3 bases from J, leaving 18 bases between. This CDR3 has 17 amino acids. CDR1 and CDR2 (germline): SEHNR, FQNEAQ (reference sequence). CDR3 residues: CASSLASARKRGYEQYF. The CDR3 DNA is TGTGCCAGCAGCTTAGCGTCGGCAAGGAAAAGAGGCTACGAGCAGTACTTC.

This clonotype was observed a few times. The V gene is TRBV18, the J gene TRBJ2-5, with no clear D. This CDR3 comprises 13 residues. V was trimmed by 4 bases and J by 2 bases, leaving 8 bases between them. Germline lookup yields CDR1 KGHSH and CDR2 LQKENI. CDR3 residues: CASSRYLQETQYF. The CDR3 DNA follows: TGTGCCAGCTCACGATACTTACAAGAGACCCAGTACTTC.

This clonotype was recorded a few times. This chain connects TRBV7-2 to TRBJ2-1; D uncertain. The germline V gene encodes CDR1 SGHTA and CDR2 FQGNSA. Between the trimmed V and J ends, which lost 3 bases and 2 bases, there was a span of 8 bases. The CDR3 loop spans 14 amino acids. The CDR3 loop is CASSFISPYNEQFF. The CDR3 bases are TGTGCCAGCAGCTTTATTTCACCCTACAATGAGCAGTTCTTC.

The rearrangement uses TRBV7-8 and TRBJ2-2, with 8 bases that match TRBD2. Germline trimming cut 6 bases from V and 2 bases from J; bases unmatched to any gene: 11. Germline assignment: CDR1 SGHVS and CDR2 FQNEAQ. The CDR3 covers 17 residues. CDR3 sequence reads: CASSRFSGGQNTGELFF. The CDR3 bases are TGTGCCAGCAGTCGATTCTCGGGAGGGCAAAACACCGGGGAGCTGTTTTTT.

The chain couples TRBV5-4 to TRBJ1-6; the D gene is possibly TRBD1 (5 bases). The CDR3 length is 14 residues. V was pared by 0 bases and J by 9 bases, with 10 bases between. Germline V gives CDR1 SGHNT, CDR2 YYREEE (reference sequence). CDR3 loop: CASSLENGGSPLHF. CDR3 coding DNA: TGTGCCAGCAGCTTGGAGAACGGGGGTTCACCCCTCCACTTT.

The chain has TRBV24-1 and TRBJ1-3; 7 positions agree with TRBD1. Germline V lookup: CDR1 KGHDR, CDR2 SFDVKD. This CDR3 has 16 amino acids. V trimming: 9 bases; J trimming: 0 bases; junction bases outside the gene matches: 10. CDR3 in DNA: TGTGCCACCCAGGCAGGGGGGCACCTCTCTGGAAACACCATATATTTT. Translating it yields CATQAGGHLSGNTIYF.

This clonotype occurred once. The chain uses TRBV5-1 and TRBJ2-1, with 7 nucleotides matching TRBD2. This CDR3 region has 15 residues. V lost 6 bases and J lost 0; bases outside the gene matches: 6. Germline CDR1 SGHRS, CDR2 YFSETQ. The CDR3 DNA follows: TGCGCCAGCACCCGCGGGGAGGGCTCCTACAATGAGCAGTTCTTC. Encoded protein: CASTRGEGSYNEQFF.

This clonotype was picked up many times. The V and J genes are TRBV20-1 and TRBJ1-6; 7 nucleotides line up with TRBD1. V trimming: 5 bases; J trimming: 7 bases; junction bases outside the gene matches: 5. CDR3 length: 13 amino acids. CDR1 is DFQATT and CDR2 is SNEGSKA in the germline V gene (reference sequence). CDR3 bases: TGCAGTGCTCGACAGGGTGGGAATTCACCCCTCCACTTT. Its protein is CSARQGGNSPLHF.

This clonotype was counted many times. The rearrangement links TRBV7-2 to TRBJ2-1; D remains unclear. CDR1 SGHTA and CDR2 FQGNSA come from the germline V gene. V lost 5 bases and J lost 0, with 14 bases in between. The CDR3 sequence is 16 residues long. CDR3 coding DNA: TGTGCCAGCAGCCTAACGGCTATTAGCTCCTACAATGAGCAGTTCTTC. This gives the protein CASSLTAISSYNEQFF.

V and J are TRBV6-5 and TRBJ2-7; 7 bases match TRBD2. V shed 2 bases and J 5 bases; nucleotides not matched to a gene: 18. The CDR3 is made up of 18 amino acids. Germline V gene lookup returns CDR1 MNHEY and CDR2 SVGAGI. CDR3: CASSYLLAENVGRDEQYF. The CDR3 DNA is TGTGCCAGCAGTTACCTTCTAGCGGAGAACGTAGGCCGGGACGAGCAGTACTTC.

V is TRBV7-2 and J is TRBJ2-7; D is undetermined. Germline CDR1 is SGHTA and CDR2 is FQGNSA. V was shortened by 3 bases and J by 3 bases, with 12 bases between the two germline ends. This CDR3 has 14 residues. CDR3 in DNA: TGTGCCAGCAGCTTCCGGAACAGAGGCTACGAGCAGTACTTC. It specifies CASSFRNRGYEQYF.

The V call is TRBV6-5, the J call TRBJ2-1; 10 bases map to TRBD1. The CDR3 consists of 14 residues. After removal of 5 bases from V and 8 bases from J, the junction contained 6 bases not matched to a gene. Germline V gene lookup returns CDR1 MNHEY and CDR2 SVGAGI. The CDR3 here is CASSPGTGDDEQFF. The CDR3 DNA sequence: TGTGCCAGCAGTCCCGGGACAGGGGACGATGAGCAGTTCTTC.

There are a few counts of this clonotype. The chain recombines TRBV7-2 with TRBJ2-4; D not certain. Near its end, the DNA agrees better with TRBJ2-7, so the J call may be wrong. The germline V gene encodes CDR1 SGHTA and CDR2 FQGNSA. There are 14 residues in the CDR3. CDR3 in DNA: TGTGCCAGCAGCGAGGACCGCTGGGTAGCCGAGCAGTACTTC. Protein product: CASSEDRWVAEQYF.

The chain joins TRBV12-3 or TRBV12-4 to TRBJ2-3; 8 bases fit TRBD2. Trimming at V came to 3 bases and at J to 3 bases, leaving 5 bases not matched to a gene. The length of the CDR3 is 15 residues. The DNA of the CDR3 is TGTGCCAGCAGTTTTATGGGGACTAGAACAGATACGCAGTATTTT. Translating it yields CASSFMGTRTDTQYF.

This CDR3 reads CASSYSRLAGGEQYF. Here the CDR3 DNA reads TGTGCCAGCAGTTACTCGAGGCTAGCGGGGGGCGAGCAGTACTTC. The rearrangement uses TRBV6-5 and TRBJ2-7; 11 bases match TRBD2. Germline CDR1 MNHEY, CDR2 SVGAGI. With 0 bases clipped from V and 6 bases from J, the junction kept 4 bases outside the gene matches. CDR3 length: 15 residues.

The V gene is TRBV29-1, the J gene TRBJ1-1; D is perhaps TRBD1 (6 bases). CDR1 SQVTM and CDR2 ANQGSEA come from the germline V gene. CDR3 size: 11 residues. The CDR3 nucleotides read TGCGGGGGCCGGGTGAACACTGAAGCTTTCTTT. It yields the protein CGGRVNTEAFF.

The J gene is TRBJ2-3, the V gene TRBV20-1, with 11 positions matching TRBD2. Germline V gene sequence: CDR1 DFQATT, CDR2 SNEGSKA (reference sequence). This CDR3 spans 15 amino acids. V trimming: 5 bases; J trimming: 4 bases; junction bases outside the gene matches: 8. The CDR3 bases are TGCAGTGCTCCAGGGACTAGCGGTGGGTCAGATACGCAGTATTTT. Its protein product is CSAPGTSGGSDTQYF.

This clonotype turned up a few times. The chain employs TRBV7-8 and TRBJ2-7; 10 bases agree with TRBD1. Germline assignment: CDR1 SGHVS and CDR2 FQNEAQ. The CDR3 contains 15 residues. Trimming cost V 5 bases and J 2 bases; bases outside gene matches: 6. CDR3 sequence: CASSQGQGLTYEQYF. CDR3 coding DNA: TGTGCCAGCAGCCAGGGACAGGGGCTAACCTACGAGCAGTACTTC.

The chain is built from TRBV3-1 and TRBJ2-1, with D possibly being TRBD1 or TRBD2 (5 bases each). CDR1 and CDR2 from the germline V gene are LGHDT and YNNKEL (reference sequence). Trimming stripped 7 bases from V and 4 bases from J, with 14 bases between. CDR3 length: 14 residues. Here the CDR3 DNA reads TGTGCCAGCAAGGGGACCAACGGGTACAATGAGCAGTTCTTC. The encoded protein is CASKGTNGYNEQFF.